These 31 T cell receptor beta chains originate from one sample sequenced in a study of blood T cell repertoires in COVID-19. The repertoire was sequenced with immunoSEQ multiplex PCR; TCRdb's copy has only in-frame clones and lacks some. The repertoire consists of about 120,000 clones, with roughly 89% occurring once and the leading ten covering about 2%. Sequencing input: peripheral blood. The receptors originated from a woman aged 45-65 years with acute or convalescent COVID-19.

CDR3 nucleotide sequence: TGCGCCAGCAGCCCCAAATGGGGGGGGGCGAATGAAAAACTGTTTTTT. As protein: CASSPKWGGANEKLFF. The V gene is TRBV4-3, the J gene TRBJ1-4, with D perhaps matching TRBD1 (6 bases). The CDR3 has 16 residues. The V and J ends lost 4 bases and 5 bases respectively, with 17 bases between them. CDR1 and CDR2 (germline): LGHNA, YSLEER.

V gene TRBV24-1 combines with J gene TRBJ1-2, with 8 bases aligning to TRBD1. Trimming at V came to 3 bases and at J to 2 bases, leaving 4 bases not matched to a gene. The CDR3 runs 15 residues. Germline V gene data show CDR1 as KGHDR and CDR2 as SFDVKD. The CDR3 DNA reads TGTGCCACCAGTGATGGCAGGGGGCGAAACTATGGCTACACCTTC. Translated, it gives CATSDGRGRNYGYTF.

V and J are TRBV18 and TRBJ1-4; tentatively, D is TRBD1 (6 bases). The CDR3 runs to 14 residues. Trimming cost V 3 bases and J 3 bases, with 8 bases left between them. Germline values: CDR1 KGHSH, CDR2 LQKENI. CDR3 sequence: CASSPGAANEKLFF. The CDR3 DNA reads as TGTGCCAGCTCACCGGGGGCTGCTAATGAAAAACTGTTTTTT.

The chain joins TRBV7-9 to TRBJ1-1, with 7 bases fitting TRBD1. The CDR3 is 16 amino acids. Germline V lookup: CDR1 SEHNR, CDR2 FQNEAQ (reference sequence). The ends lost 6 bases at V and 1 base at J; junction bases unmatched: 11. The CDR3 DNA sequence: TGTGCCAGCAGTCACGGTCAGGGGGAGCCGAACACTGAAGCTTTCTTT. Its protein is CASSHGQGEPNTEAFF.

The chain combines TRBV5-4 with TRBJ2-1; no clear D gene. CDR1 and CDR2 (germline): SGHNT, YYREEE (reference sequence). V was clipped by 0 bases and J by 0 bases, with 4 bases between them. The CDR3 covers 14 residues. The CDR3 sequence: CASSLASSYNEQFF. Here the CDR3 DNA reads TGTGCCAGCAGCTTGGCGAGCTCCTACAATGAGCAGTTCTTC. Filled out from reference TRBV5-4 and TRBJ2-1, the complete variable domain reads ETGVTQSPTHLIKTRGQQVTLRCSSQSGHNTVSWYQQALGQGPQFIFQYYREEENGRGNFPPRFSGLQFPNYSSELNVNALELDDSALYLCASSLASSYNEQFFGPGTRLTVL.

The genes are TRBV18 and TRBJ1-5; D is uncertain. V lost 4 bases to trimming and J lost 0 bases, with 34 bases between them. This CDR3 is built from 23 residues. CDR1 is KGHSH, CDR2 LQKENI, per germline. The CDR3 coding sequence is TGTGCCAGCTCACTCCCGAGTTGGACCGCGCCCGTCAAGCTAGCGTATAGCAATCAGCCCCAGCATTTT. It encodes CASSLPSWTAPVKLAYSNQPQHF.

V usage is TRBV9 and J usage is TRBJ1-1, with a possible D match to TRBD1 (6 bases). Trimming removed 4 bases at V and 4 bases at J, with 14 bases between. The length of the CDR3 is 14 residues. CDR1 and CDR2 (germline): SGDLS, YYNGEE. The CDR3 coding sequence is TGTGCCAGCAGCCCTTCGGGAGGGGGCACTGAAGCTTTCTTT. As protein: CASSPSGGGTEAFF.

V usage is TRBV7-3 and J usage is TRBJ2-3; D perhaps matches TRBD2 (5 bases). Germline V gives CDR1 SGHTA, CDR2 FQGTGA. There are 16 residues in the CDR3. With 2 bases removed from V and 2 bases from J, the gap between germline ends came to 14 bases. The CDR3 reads CASSLGLAQITDTQYF. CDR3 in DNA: TGTGCCAGCAGCTTAGGCCTAGCCCAAATCACAGATACGCAGTATTTT.

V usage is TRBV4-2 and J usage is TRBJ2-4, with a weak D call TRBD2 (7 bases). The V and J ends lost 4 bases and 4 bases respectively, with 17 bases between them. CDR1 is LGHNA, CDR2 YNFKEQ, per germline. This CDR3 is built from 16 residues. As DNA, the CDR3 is TGTGCCAGCAGCCCCACTGGAGGGAGGGGGAAAAACATTCAGTACTTC. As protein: CASSPTGGRGKNIQYF.

DNA of the CDR3: TGTGCCATCAGTGTGGAGACAGGGTCTAACTATGGCTACACCTTC. Translating it yields CAISVETGSNYGYTF. The V call is TRBV10-3, the J call TRBJ1-2, with TRBD1 identical over 7 bases. V was pared by 4 bases and J by 0 bases, with 5 bases of the junction left unmatched. CDR3 size: 15 residues. In germline, CDR1 is ENHRY, CDR2 SYGVKD.

The CDR3 loop is CATSRVAFQETQYF. For the CDR3, the DNA is TGTGCCACCAGCAGAGTAGCCTTCCAAGAGACCCAGTACTTC. The chain joins TRBV15 to TRBJ2-5; D gene unclear. This CDR3 has 14 residues. The V end was cut by 1 base, the J end by 1 base, with 7 bases between. Germline assignment: CDR1 LNHNV and CDR2 YYDKDF (reference sequence).

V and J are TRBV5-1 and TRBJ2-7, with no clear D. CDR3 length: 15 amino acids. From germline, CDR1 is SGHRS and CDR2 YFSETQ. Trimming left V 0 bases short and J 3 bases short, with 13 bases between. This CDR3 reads CASSLESGVFYEQYF. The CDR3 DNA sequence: TGCGCCAGCAGCTTGGAATCAGGTGTCTTCTACGAGCAGTACTTC.

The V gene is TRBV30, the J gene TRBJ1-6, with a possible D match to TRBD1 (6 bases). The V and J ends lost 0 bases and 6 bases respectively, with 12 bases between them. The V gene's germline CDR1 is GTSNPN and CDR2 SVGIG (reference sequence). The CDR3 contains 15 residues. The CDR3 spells CAWSVPDRRNSPLHF. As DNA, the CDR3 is TGTGCCTGGAGTGTACCAGACAGGCGTAATTCACCCCTCCACTTT.

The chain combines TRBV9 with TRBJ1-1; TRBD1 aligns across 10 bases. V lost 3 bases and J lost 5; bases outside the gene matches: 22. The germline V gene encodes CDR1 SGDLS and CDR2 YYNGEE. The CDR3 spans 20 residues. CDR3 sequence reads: CASSGQGARTHDAEGTEAFF. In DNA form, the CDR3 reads TGTGCCAGCAGCGGACAGGGGGCGCGGACCCATGACGCCGAGGGGACTGAAGCTTTCTTT.

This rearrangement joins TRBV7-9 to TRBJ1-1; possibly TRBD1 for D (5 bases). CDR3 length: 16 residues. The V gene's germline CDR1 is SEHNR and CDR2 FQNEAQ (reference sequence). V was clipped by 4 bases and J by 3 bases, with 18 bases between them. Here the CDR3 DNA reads TGTGCCAGCAGCTACGAATTTGGACATTACTACACTGAAGCTTTCTTT. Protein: CASSYEFGHYYTEAFF. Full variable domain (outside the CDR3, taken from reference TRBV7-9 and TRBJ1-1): DTGVSQNPRHKITKRGQNVTFRCDPISEHNRLYWYRQTLGQGPEFLTYFQNEAQLEKSRLLSDRFSAERPKGSFSTLEIQRTEQGDSAMYLCASSYEFGHYYTEAFFGQGTRLTVV.

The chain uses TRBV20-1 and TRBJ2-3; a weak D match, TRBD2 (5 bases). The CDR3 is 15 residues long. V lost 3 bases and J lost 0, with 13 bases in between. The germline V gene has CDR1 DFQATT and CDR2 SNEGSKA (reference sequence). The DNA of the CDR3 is TGCAGTGCTAGTGGACTTCTTCCTAGCACAGATACGCAGTATTTT. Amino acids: CSASGLLPSTDTQYF.

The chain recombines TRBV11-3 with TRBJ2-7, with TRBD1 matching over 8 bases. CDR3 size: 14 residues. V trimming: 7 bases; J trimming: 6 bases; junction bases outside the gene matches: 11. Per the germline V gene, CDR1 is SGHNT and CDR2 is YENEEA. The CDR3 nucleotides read TGTGCCAGCACCGCGACAGGGGATAGGGTCGAGCAGTACTTC. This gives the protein CASTATGDRVEQYF. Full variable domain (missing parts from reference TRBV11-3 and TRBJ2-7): EAGVVQSPRYKIIEKKQPVAFWCNPISGHNTLYWYLQNLGQGPELLIRYENEEAVDDSQLPKDRFSAERLKGVDSTLKIQPAELGDSAVYLCASTATGDRVEQYFGPGTRLTVT.

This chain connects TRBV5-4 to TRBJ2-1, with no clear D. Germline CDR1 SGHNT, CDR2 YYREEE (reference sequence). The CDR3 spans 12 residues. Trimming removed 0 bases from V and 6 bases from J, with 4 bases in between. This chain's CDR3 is CASSLAFNEQFF. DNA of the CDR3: TGTGCCAGCAGCTTGGCTTTCAATGAGCAGTTCTTC.

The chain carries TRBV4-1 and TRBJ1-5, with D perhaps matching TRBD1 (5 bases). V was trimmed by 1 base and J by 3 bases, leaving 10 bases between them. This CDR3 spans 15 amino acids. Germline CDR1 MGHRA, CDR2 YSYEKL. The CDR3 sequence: CASSQGGRDNQPQHF. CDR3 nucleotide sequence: TGCGCCAGCAGCCAAGGGGGCAGGGACAATCAGCCCCAGCATTTT.

The CDR3 coding sequence is TGTGCCAGCATCCGAGAAGGGGCATCGAATGAAAAACTGTTTTTT. Protein sequence: CASIREGASNEKLFF. This sequence joins TRBV2 and TRBJ1-4; D is perhaps TRBD1 (5 bases). CDR3 length: 15 residues. Trimming pared 7 bases from V and 5 bases from J, leaving 17 bases between. Germline assignment: CDR1 SNHLY and CDR2 FYNNEI. The full variable domain, with the rest looked up from reference TRBV2 and TRBJ1-4, is EPEVTQTPSHQVTQMGQEVILRCVPISNHLYFYWYRQILGQKVEFLVSFYNNEISEKSEIFDDQFSVERPDGSNFTLKIRSTKLEDSAMYFCASIREGASNEKLFFGSGTQLSVL.

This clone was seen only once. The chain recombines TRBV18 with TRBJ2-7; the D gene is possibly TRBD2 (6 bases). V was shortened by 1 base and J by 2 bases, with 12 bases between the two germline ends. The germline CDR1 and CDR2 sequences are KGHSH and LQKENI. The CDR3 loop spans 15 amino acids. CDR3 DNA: TGTGCCAGCTCACCACTCGGGAGCGGACCCTACGAGCAGTACTTC. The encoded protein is CASSPLGSGPYEQYF.

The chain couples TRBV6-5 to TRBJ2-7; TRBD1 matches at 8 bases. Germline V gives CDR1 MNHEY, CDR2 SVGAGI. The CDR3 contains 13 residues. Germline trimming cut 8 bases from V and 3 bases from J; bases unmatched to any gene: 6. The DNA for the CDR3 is TGTGCCAGCTGGAGGACAGGGCTCTACGAGCAGTACTTC. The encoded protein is CASWRTGLYEQYF.

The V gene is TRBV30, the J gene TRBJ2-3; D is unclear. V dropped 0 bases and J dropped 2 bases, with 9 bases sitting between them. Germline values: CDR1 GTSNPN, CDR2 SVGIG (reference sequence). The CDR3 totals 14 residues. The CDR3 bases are TGTGCCTGGAGTGTAAATCCTATCACAGATACGCAGTATTTT. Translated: CAWSVNPITDTQYF.

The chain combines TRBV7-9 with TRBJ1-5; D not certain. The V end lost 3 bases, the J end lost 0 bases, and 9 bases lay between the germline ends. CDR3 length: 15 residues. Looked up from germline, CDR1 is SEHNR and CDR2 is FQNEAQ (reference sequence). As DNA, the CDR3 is TGTGCCAGCAGCTTTGAGGGAAATAGCAATCAGCCCCAGCATTTT. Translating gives CASSFEGNSNQPQHF. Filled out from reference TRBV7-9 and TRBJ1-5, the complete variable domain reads DTGVSQNPRHKITKRGQNVTFRCDPISEHNRLYWYRQTLGQGPEFLTYFQNEAQLEKSRLLSDRFSAERPKGSFSTLEIQRTEQGDSAMYLCASSFEGNSNQPQHFGDGTRLSIL.

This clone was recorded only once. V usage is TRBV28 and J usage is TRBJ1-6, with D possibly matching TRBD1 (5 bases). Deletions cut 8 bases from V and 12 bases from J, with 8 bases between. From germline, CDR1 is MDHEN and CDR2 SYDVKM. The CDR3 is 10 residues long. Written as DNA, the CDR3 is TGTGCCAGCGGGGCGAAACCCCTCCACTTT. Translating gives CASGAKPLHF.

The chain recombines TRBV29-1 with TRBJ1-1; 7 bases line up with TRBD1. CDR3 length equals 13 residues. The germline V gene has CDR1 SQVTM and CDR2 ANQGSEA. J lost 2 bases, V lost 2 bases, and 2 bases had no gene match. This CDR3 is CSVETGVNTEAFF. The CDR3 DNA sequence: TGCAGCGTTGAAACAGGGGTTAACACTGAAGCTTTCTTT.

This CDR3 is CASSPQSAGTEAFF. CDR3 nucleotide sequence: TGTGCCAGCTCACCACAGAGCGCGGGGACTGAAGCTTTCTTT. V usage is TRBV18 and J usage is TRBJ1-1; D unclear. Trimming shortened V by 1 base and J by 5 bases, and 11 bases separated the two germline ends. Germline CDR1 reads KGHSH; CDR2 reads LQKENI. The length of the CDR3 is 14 residues.

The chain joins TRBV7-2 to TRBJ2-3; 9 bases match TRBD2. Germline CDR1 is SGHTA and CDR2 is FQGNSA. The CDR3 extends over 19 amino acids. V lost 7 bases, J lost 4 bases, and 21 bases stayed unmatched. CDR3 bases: TGTGCCAGCACCTTTGAGTTACTAGCGGGCTCTCGGCGGGCAGATACGCAGTATTTT. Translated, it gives CASTFELLAGSRRADTQYF. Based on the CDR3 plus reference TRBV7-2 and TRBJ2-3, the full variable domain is GAGVSQSPSNKVTEKGKDVELRCDPISGHTALYWYRQSLGQGLEFLIYFQGNSAPDKSGLPSDRFSAERTGGSVSTLTIQRTQQEDSAVYLCASTFELLAGSRRADTQYFGPGTRLTVL.

The CDR3: CASSRNRQGGDEQYF. In DNA form, the CDR3 reads TGCGCCAGCAGCAGGAATAGACAGGGAGGTGACGAGCAGTACTTC. The gene calls are TRBV5-1 and TRBJ2-7; TRBD1 is a possible D gene (7 bases). The V and J ends lost 4 bases and 5 bases respectively, with 19 bases between them. The V gene's germline CDR1 is SGHRS and CDR2 YFSETQ. This CDR3 spans 15 amino acids. Complete variable domain (other parts from reference TRBV5-1 and TRBJ2-7): KAGVTQTPRYLIKTRGQQVTLSCSPISGHRSVSWYQQTPGQGLQFLFEYFSETQRNKGNFPGRFSGRQFSNSRSEMNVSTLELGDSALYLCASSRNRQGGDEQYFGPGTRLTVT.

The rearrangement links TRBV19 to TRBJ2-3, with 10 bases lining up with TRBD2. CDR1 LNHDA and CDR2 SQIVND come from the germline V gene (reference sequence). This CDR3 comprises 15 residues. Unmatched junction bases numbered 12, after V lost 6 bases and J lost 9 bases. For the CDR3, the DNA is TGTGCCAGTAGGGATACTAGCGGGGAAATGGGCACGCAGTATTTT. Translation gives CASRDTSGEMGTQYF.

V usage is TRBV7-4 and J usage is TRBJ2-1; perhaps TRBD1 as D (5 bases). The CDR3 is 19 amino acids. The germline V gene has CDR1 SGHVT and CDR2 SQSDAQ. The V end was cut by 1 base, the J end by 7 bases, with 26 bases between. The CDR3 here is CASSLETVNAAGCRNEQFF. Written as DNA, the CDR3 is TGTGCCAGCAGCTTAGAAACCGTGAATGCGGCAGGGTGTAGGAATGAGCAGTTCTTC.